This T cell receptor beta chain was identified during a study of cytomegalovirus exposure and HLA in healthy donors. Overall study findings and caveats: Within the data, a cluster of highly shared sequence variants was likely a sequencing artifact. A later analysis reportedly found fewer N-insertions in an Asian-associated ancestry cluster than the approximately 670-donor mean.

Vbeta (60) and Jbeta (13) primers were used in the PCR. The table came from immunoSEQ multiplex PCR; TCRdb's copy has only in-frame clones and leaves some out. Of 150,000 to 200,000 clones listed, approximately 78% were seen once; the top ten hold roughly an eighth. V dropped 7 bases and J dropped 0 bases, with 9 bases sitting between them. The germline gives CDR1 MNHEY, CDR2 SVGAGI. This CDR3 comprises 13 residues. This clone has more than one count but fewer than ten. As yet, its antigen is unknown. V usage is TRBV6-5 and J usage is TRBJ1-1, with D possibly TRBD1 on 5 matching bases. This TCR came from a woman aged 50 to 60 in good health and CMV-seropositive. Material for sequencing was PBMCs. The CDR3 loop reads CASIQGLNTEAFF. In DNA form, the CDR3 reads TGTGCCAGCATCCAGGGATTGAACACTGAAGCTTTCTTT.